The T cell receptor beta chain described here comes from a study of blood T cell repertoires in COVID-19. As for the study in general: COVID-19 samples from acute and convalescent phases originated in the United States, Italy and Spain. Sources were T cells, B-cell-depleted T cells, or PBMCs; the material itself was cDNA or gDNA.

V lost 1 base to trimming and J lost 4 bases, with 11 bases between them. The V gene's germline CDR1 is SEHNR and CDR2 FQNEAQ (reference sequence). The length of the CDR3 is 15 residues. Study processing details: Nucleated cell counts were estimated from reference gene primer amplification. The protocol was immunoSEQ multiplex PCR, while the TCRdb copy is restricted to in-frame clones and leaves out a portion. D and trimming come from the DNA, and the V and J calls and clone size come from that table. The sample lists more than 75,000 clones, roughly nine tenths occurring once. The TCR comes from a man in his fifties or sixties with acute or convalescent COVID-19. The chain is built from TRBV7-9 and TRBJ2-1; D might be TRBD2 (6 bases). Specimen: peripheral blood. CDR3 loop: CASSLGLVPYNEQFF. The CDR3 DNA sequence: TGTGCCAGCAGCTTAGGACTAGTGCCGTACAATGAGCAGTTCTTC.